The 4 T cell receptor beta chains below were found in one sample sequenced in a study of T-cell memory formation after mild COVID-19. TCRdb re-analysed the 5' RACE reads in MiXCR, keeping a single row per CDR3 protein. The sample consists of under 300,000 distinct CDR3 sequences, approximately 19% of them appearing once. The specimen sequenced was PBMCs or a T cell subset sorted from them (not recorded which). These receptors originate from a man younger than 35 who had mild COVID-19 (a few samples of this study predate the infection). Cell type and time point are not known.

V and J are TRBV12-3 or TRBV12-4 and TRBJ2-2; D tentatively fits TRBD1 or TRBD2 (5 bases each). V lost 7 bases and J lost 4, with 10 bases in between. The CDR3 sequence is 13 residues long. CDR3: CASNTRGTGELFF. CDR3 bases: TGTGCCAGCAACACGAGGGGCACCGGGGAGCTGTTTTTT.

This chain connects TRBV4-3 to TRBJ2-2; tentatively, D is TRBD1 (5 bases). V was trimmed by 4 bases and J by 5 bases, leaving 11 bases between them. The CDR3 consists of 14 residues. CDR1 LGHNA and CDR2 YSLEER come from the germline V gene. The CDR3 spells CASSRQGWTGELFF. The DNA for the CDR3 is TGCGCCAGCAGCCGGCAGGGATGGACCGGGGAGCTGTTTTTT.

J is TRBJ2-3 and V is TRBV11-2; 9 bases agree with TRBD1. This CDR3 has 14 amino acids. Germline CDR1 SGHAT, CDR2 FQNNGV. The junction had 3 bases not matched to a gene; V was cut back by 3 bases and J by 5 bases. As DNA, the CDR3 is TGTGCCAGCAGCTTCACGACAGGGGGAGATACGCAGTATTTT. Translation: CASSFTTGGDTQYF.

V and J are TRBV27 and TRBJ2-5, with TRBD1 identical over 10 bases. Trimming took 4 bases from V and 5 from J; bases not matched to a gene: 7. The germline CDR1 and CDR2 sequences are MNHEY and SMNVEV (reference sequence). The CDR3 has 15 amino acids. For the CDR3, the DNA is TGTGCCAGCAGTTCGGGACAGGGGTCCGCGGAGACCCAGTACTTC. Protein: CASSSGQGSAETQYF.